This TCR beta chain was documented in a study of blood T cells in healthy people across ages. The sample holds a few counts of this clonotype. Antigen unknown. This CDR3 region has 14 residues. In germline, CDR1 is SGDLS, CDR2 YYNGEE. Trimming took 3 bases from V and 6 from J; bases not matched to a gene: 5. Alongside a J-beta primer mix, a sample-barcoded 5' primer served in a second PCR lasting about 7 to 11 cycles. The authors tagged each cDNA molecule using a template-switch adaptor with 12 random nucleotides. Via MiXCR, TCRdb re-called the 5' RACE reads, giving one row per CDR3 protein. The sample gives about 1 million distinct CDR3 sequences, 40% to 45% of which show up once; approximately 19% is in the top ten. General observations from the study: Per million T cells, TCR beta diversity dropped about linearly as age rose.

Material for sequencing was blood. The V gene is TRBV9, the J gene TRBJ2-7; 11 nucleotides match TRBD2. This TCR derives from an older woman in good health. The CDR3 region has the DNA TGTGCCAGCAGCGCGGGACTAGCGGACTTCGAGCAGTACTTC. This translates into CASSAGLADFEQYF.